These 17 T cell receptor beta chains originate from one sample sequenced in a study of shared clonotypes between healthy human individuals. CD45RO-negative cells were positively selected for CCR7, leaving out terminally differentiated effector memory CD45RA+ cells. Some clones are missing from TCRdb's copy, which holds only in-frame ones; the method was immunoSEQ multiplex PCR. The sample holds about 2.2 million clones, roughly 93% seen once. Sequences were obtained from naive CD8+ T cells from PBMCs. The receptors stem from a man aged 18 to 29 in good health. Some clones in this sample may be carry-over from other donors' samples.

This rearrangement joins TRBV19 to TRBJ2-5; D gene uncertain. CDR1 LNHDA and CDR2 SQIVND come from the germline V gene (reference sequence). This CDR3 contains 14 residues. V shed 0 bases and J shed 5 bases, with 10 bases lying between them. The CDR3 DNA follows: TGTGCCAGTAGTATAGATGGGGTTACGGAGACCCAGTACTTC. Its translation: CASSIDGVTETQYF.

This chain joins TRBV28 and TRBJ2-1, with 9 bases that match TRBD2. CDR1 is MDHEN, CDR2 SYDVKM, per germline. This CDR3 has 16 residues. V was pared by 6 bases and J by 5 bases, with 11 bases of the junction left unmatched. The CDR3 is CASSSPGLAMDNEQFF. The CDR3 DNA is TGTGCCAGCAGCTCTCCGGGACTAGCTATGGACAATGAGCAGTTCTTC.

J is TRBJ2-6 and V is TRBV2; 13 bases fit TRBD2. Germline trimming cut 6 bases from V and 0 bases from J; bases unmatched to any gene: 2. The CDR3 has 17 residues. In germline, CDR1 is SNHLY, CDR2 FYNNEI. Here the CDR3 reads CASRTSGRISGANVLTF. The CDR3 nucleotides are TGTGCCAGCAGGACTAGCGGGAGGATCTCTGGGGCCAACGTCCTGACTTTC.

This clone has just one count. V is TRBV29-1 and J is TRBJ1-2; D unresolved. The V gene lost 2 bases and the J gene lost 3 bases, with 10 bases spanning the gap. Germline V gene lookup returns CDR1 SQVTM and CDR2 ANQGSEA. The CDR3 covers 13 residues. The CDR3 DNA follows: TGCAGCGTTGAAAGGTCCGAGGACTATGGCTACACCTTC. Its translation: CSVERSEDYGYTF.

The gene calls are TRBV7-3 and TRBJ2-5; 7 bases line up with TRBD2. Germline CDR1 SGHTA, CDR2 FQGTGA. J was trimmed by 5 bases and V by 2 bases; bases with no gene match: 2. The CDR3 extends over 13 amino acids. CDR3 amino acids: CASSLGTKETQYF. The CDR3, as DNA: TGTGCCAGCAGCTTAGGGACTAAGGAGACCCAGTACTTC.

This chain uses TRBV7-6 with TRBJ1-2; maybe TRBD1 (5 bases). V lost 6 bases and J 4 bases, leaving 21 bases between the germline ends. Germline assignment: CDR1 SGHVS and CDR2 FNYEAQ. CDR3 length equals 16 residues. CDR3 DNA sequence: TGTGCCAGCAGTTCGAACTATAACGGGAGGGGCTATGGCTACACCTTC. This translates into CASSSNYNGRGYGYTF.

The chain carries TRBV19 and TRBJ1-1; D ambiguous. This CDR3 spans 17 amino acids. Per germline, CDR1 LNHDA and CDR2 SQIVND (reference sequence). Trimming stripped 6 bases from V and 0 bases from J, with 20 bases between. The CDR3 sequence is CASRGYASPPMNTEAFF. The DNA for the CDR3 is TGTGCCAGTAGGGGGTACGCCTCCCCGCCGATGAACACTGAAGCTTTCTTT.

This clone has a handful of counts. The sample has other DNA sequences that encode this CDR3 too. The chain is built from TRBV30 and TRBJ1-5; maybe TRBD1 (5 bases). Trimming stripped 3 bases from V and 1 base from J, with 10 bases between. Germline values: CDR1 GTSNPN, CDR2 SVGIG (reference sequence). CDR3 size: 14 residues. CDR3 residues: CAWSRGASNQPQHF. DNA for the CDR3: TGTGCCTGGAGCAGAGGGGCGAGCAATCAGCCCCAGCATTTT.

CDR3 sequence: CASSLGARRNEKLFF. In DNA, the CDR3 is TGTGCCAGCAGTTTGGGCGCCAGAAGGAATGAAAAACTGTTTTTT. The chain uses TRBV28 and TRBJ1-4; no definite D call. CDR1 is MDHEN, CDR2 SYDVKM, per germline. CDR3 length: 15 amino acids. Trimming took 3 bases from V and 5 from J, leaving 13 bases between them.

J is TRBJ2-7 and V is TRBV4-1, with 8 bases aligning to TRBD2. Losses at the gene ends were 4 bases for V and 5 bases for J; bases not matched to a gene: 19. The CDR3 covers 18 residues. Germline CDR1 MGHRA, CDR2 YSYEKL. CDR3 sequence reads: CASSPLSKLAVAPNEQYF. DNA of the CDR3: TGCGCCAGCAGCCCACTCTCCAAACTAGCGGTAGCTCCTAACGAGCAGTACTTC.

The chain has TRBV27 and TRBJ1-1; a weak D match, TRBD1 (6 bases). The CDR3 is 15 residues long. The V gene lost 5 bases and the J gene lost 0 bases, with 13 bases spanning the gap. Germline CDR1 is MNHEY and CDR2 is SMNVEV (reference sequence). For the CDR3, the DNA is TGTGCCAGCAGTCCACGACAGGCGGTGAACACTGAAGCTTTCTTT. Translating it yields CASSPRQAVNTEAFF.

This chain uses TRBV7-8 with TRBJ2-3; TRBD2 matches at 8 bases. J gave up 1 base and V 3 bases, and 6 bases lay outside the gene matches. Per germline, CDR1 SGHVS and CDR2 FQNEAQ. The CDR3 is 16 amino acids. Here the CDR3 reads CASSLIAGSRTDTQYF. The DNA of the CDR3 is TGTGCCAGCAGCTTGATAGCGGGAAGTCGCACAGATACGCAGTATTTT.

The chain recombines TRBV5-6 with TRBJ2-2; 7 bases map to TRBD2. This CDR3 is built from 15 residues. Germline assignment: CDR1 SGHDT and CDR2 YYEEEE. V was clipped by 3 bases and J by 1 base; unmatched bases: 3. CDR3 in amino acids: CASSWGGGNTGELFF. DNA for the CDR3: TGTGCCAGCAGCTGGGGCGGGGGGAACACCGGGGAGCTGTTTTTT.

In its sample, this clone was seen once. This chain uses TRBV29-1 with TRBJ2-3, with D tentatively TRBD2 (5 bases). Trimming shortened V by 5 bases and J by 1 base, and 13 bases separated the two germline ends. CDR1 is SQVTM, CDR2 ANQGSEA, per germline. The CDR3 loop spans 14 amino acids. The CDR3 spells CSVKAGWGTDTQYF. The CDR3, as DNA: TGCAGCGTTAAGGCGGGTTGGGGCACAGATACGCAGTATTTT.

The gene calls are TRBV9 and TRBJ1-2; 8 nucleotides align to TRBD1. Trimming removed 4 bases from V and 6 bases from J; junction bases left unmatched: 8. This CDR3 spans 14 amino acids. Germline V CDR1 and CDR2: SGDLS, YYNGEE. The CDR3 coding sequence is TGTGCCAGCAGCTCTCAGGGGGCAGGGGATGGCTACACCTTC. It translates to CASSSQGAGDGYTF.

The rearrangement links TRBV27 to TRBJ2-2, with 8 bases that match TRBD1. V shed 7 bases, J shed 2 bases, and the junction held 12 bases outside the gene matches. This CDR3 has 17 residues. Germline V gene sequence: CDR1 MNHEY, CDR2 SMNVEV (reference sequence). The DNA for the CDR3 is TGTGCCAGCACCACCCGGACAGGGCGAATCAACACCGGGGAGCTGTTTTTT. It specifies CASTTRTGRINTGELFF.

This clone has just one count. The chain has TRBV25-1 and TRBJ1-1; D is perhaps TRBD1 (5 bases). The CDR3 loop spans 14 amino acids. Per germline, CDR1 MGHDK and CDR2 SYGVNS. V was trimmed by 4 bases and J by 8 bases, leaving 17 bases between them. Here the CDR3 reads CASSVSGALSEAFF. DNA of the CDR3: TGTGCCAGCAGTGTGTCCGGGGCCTTGTCGGAAGCTTTCTTT.